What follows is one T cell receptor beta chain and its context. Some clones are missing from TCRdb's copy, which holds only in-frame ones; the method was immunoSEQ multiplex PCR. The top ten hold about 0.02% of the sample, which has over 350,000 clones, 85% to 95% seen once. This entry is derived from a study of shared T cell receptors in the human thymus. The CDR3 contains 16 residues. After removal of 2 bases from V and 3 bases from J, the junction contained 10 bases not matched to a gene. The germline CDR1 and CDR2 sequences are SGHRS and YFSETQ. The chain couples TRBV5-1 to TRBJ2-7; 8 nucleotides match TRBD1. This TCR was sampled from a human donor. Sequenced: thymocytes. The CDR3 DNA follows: TGCGCCAGCAGCTTAGTTTGGGCAGGGGGCTTCTACGAGCAGTACTTC. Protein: CASSLVWAGGFYEQYF.